A selection of T cell receptor beta chains follows, all from one sample in a study of T cells after yellow fever vaccination. Each CDR3 protein is one row after TCRdb ran MiXCR on the 5' RACE reads. The data contain about 350,000 distinct CDR3 sequences, around 10% of them seen just once; the ten biggest clones take up less than 20%. The input for sequencing was PBMCs, taken on the day of the first yellow fever vaccination. The source is a man aged 18 to 29 who received the YFV17D yellow fever vaccine. The CDR3 runs from the conserved cysteine through the conserved F or W. A D gene is named only where the DNA matches it firmly. Only part of the rows carry a size: once, few, many, or a class if the clone is expanded.

>few|TRBV7-8|TRBJ2-1|TRBD2
CASSSSGGYVAHNEQFF
TGTGCCAGCAGCTCTTCCGGGGGGTACGTGGCCCACAATGAGCAGTTCTTC
>many|TRBV7-2|TRBJ1-1|NA
CASRTMGGQLNTEAFF
TGTGCCAGCAGAACCATGGGGGGGCAGCTGAACACTGAAGCTTTCTTT
>NA|TRBV28|TRBJ1-5|NA
CASSLRQAEGDQPQHF
TGTGCCAGCAGTCTTCGCCAGGCGGAAGGGGATCAGCCCCAGCATTTT
>few|TRBV20-1|TRBJ1-2|NA
CSARDSGRTYGYTF
TGCAGTGCTAGAGATTCAGGGAGGACCTATGGCTACACCTTC
>few|TRBV7-9|TRBJ2-1|NA
CASSSRGTVFYNEQFF
TGTGCCAGCAGCTCCCGGGGGACAGTATTCTACAATGAGCAGTTCTTC
>many|TRBV27|TRBJ1-2|TRBD1
CASSLKGASYGYTF
TGTGCCAGCAGTTTAAAGGGGGCAAGCTATGGCTACACCTTC
>NA|TRBV6-5|TRBJ1-2|NA
CASSYQAGVSYGYTF
TGTGCCAGCAGTTACCAGGCAGGGGTCTCCTATGGCTACACCTTC
>few|TRBV12-3/TRBV12-4|TRBJ2-1|TRBD2
CASSFLWDVAGVNNEQFF
TGTGCCAGCAGTTTTCTATGGGACGTAGCGGGGGTGAACAATGAGCAGTTCTTC
>few|TRBV7-9|TRBJ2-5|NA
CASSRNRVVGETQYF
TGTGCCAGCAGCCGGAACCGGGTGGTGGGAGAGACCCAGTACTTC
>many|TRBV29-1|TRBJ2-3|TRBD2
CSVERAGGASDTQYF
TGCAGCGTTGAAAGGGCCGGGGGGGCATCTGATACGCAGTATTTT
>NA|TRBV29-1|TRBJ2-7|NA
CSVGTAVSLEQYF
TGCAGCGTTGGAACCGCCGTTTCCTTAGAGCAGTACTTC
>few|TRBV5-4|TRBJ2-7|TRBD2
CASSLDFLAGGEQYF
TGTGCCAGCAGCTTGGATTTTCTAGCGGGGGGCGAGCAGTACTTC
>once|TRBV27|TRBJ2-7|TRBD2
CASSLSPSGEQYF
TGTGCCAGCAGTTTATCCCCTAGCGGAGAGCAGTACTTC
>few|TRBV11-2|TRBJ2-7|NA
CASSLDGTEQYF
TGTGCCAGCAGCTTAGACGGCACCGAGCAGTACTTC
>few|TRBV6-5|TRBJ1-5|NA
CASSYSLGYSNQPQHF
TGTGCCAGCAGTTACTCGCTAGGGTATAGCAATCAGCCCCAGCATTTT
>many|TRBV7-2|TRBJ2-7|TRBD1
CASSLKGQGFDEQYF
TGTGCCAGCAGCTTAAAGGGACAGGGATTTGACGAGCAGTACTTC
>few|TRBV20-1|TRBJ2-2|NA
CSARAANTGELFF
TGCAGTGCTAGAGCGGCGAACACCGGGGAGCTGTTTTTT
>many|TRBV20-1|TRBJ2-5|TRBD1
CSARTGQETQYF
TGCAGTGCCCGGACAGGTCAAGAGACCCAGTACTTC
>few|TRBV15|TRBJ2-7|NA
CATSRDLSYEQYF
TGTGCCACCAGCAGAGATCTAAGTTACGAGCAGTACTTC
>NA|TRBV4-1|TRBJ1-2|TRBD1
CASSQWTGGNYGYTF
TGCGCCAGCAGCCAGTGGACAGGGGGAAACTATGGCTACACCTTC
>NA|TRBV30|TRBJ1-4|TRBD1
CAWTPGGAWEKLFF
TGTGCCTGGACCCCAGGGGGCGCGTGGGAAAAACTGTTTTTT
>few|TRBV7-9|TRBJ1-5|TRBD1
CASSLRTGYSNQPQHF
TGTGCCAGCAGCCTTAGGACAGGATATAGCAATCAGCCCCAGCATTTT
>NA|TRBV19|TRBJ2-2|TRBD1
CASSRQGVTGELFF
TGTGCCAGTAGTCGACAGGGGGTCACCGGGGAGCTGTTTTTT
>few|TRBV5-1|TRBJ1-1|NA
CASGPQPSAEAFF
TGCGCCAGCGGGCCACAGCCTAGCGCTGAAGCTTTCTTT
>few|TRBV5-1|TRBJ2-2|TRBD1
CASSQGDRVIGELFF
TGCGCCAGCTCCCAGGGGGACAGAGTCATCGGGGAGCTGTTTTTT
>NA|TRBV10-3|TRBJ2-5|NA
CAISEYREQTQYF
TGTGCCATCAGTGAATACAGGGAGCAGACCCAGTACTTC
>NA|TRBV7-9|TRBJ2-5|NA
CASSLLGMQTQYF
TGTGCCAGCAGCTTATTGGGGATGCAGACCCAGTACTTC
>many|TRBV4-1|TRBJ2-7|NA
CASSQGMGADEQYF
TGCGCCAGCAGCCAAGGAATGGGTGCGGACGAGCAGTACTTC
>few|TRBV2|TRBJ1-2|NA
CASRGGARGYTF
TGTGCCAGCAGAGGGGGGGCCAGAGGCTACACCTTC